This TCR beta chain was recovered during a study of blood T cell repertoires in COVID-19. About the research overall: Researchers got acute and convalescent COVID-19 samples from the United States, Italy and Spain. The analysed material was cDNA or gDNA that came from T cells, B-cell-depleted T cells, or PBMCs.

The V gene's germline CDR1 is SGHTA and CDR2 FQGNSA. V lost 3 bases and J lost 5; bases outside the gene matches: 8. The CDR3 is made up of 15 amino acids. Under the authors' procedure: Cell counts per sample came from amplifying reference gene primers. Assay: immunoSEQ multiplex PCR; the TCRdb copy retains only in-frame clones and omits some. The D gene and trimming were derived from the DNA, and the V and J assignments and clone size from that table. Among about 200,000 clones listed, roughly nine tenths were seen once. Material for sequencing was peripheral blood. The source is a man between 40 and 49 years old with acute or convalescent COVID-19. This rearrangement joins TRBV7-2 to TRBJ2-7; 9 bases align to TRBD2. CDR3 protein: CASSFSGGLPNEQYF. Here the CDR3 DNA reads TGTGCCAGCAGCTTTAGCGGGGGTCTGCCCAACGAGCAGTACTTC.